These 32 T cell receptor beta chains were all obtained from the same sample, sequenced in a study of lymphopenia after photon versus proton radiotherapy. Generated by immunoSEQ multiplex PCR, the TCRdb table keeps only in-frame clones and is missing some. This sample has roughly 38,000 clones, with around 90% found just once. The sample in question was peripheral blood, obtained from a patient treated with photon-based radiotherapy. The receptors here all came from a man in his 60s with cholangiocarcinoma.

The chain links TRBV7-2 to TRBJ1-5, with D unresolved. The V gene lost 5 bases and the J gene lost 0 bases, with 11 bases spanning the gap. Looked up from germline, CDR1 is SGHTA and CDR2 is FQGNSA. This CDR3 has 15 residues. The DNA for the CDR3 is TGTGCCAGCAGCCCGTCAGCTTATAGCAATCAGCCCCAGCATTTT. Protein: CASSPSAYSNQPQHF.

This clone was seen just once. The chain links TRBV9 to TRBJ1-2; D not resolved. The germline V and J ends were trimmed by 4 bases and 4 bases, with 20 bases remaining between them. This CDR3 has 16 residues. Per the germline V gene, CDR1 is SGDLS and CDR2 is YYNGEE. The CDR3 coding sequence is TGTGCCAGCAGCACCAATCAAGGAGCTTCTAGCTATGGCTACACCTTC. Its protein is CASSTNQGASSYGYTF. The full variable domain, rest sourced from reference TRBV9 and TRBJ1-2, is DSGVTQTPKHLITATGQRVTLRCSPRSGDLSVYWYQQSLDQGLQFLIQYYNGEERAKGNILERFSAQQFPDLHSELNLSSLELGDSALYFCASSTNQGASSYGYTFGSGTRLTVV.

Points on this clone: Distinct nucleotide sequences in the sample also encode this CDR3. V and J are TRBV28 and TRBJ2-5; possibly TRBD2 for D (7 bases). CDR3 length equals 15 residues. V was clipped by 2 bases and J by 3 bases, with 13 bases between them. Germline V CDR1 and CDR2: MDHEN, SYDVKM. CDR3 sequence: CASSLGGAGEETQYF. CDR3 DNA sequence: TGTGCCAGCAGTTTAGGGGGGGCAGGTGAAGAGACCCAGTACTTC.

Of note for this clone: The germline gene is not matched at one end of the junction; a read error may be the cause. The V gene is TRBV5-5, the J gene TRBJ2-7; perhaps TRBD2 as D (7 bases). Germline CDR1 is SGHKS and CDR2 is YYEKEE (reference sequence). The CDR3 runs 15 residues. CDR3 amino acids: CASSQDLGGPYEQYF. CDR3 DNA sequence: TGCGCCAGCAGCCAAGATCTCGGGGGGCCCTACGAGCAGTACTTC.

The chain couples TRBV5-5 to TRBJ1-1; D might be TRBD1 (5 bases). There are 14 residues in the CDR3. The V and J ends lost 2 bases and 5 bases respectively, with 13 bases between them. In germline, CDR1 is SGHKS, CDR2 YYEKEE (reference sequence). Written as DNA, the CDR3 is TGTGCCAGCAGCTTTCAGGGATGGGGGACTGAAGCTTTCTTT. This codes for CASSFQGWGTEAFF.

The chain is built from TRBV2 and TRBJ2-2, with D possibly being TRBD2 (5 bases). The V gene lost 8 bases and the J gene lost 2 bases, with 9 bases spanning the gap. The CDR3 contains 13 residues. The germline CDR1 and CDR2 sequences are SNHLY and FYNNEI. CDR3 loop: CASVRENTGELFF. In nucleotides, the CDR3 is TGTGCCAGCGTACGGGAAAACACCGGGGAGCTGTTTTTT. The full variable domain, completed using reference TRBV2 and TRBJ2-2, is EPEVTQTPSHQVTQMGQEVILRCVPISNHLYFYWYRQILGQKVEFLVSFYNNEISEKSEIFDDQFSVERPDGSNFTLKIRSTKLEDSAMYFCASVRENTGELFFGEGSRLTVL.

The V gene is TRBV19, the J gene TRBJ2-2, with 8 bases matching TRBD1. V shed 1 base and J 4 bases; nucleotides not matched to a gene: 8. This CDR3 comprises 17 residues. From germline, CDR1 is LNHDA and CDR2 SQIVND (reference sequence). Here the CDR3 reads CASSIVGQVAGTGELFF. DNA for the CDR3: TGTGCCAGTAGTATAGTGGGACAGGTCGCCGGCACCGGGGAGCTGTTTTTT.

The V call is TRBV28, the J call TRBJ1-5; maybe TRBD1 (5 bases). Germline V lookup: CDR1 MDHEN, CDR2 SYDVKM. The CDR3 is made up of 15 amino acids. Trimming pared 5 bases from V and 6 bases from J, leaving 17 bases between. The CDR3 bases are TGTGCCAGCAGTGCCGACTTGGGGGGACCTCAGCCCCAGCATTTT. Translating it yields CASSADLGGPQPQHF.

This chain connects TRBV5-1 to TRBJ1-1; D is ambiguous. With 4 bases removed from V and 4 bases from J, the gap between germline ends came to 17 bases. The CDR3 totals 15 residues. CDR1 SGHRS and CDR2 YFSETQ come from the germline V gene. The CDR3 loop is CASSPDGPEGTEAFF. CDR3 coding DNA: TGCGCCAGCAGCCCCGACGGCCCAGAGGGCACTGAAGCTTTCTTT. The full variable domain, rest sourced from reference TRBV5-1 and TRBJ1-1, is KAGVTQTPRYLIKTRGQQVTLSCSPISGHRSVSWYQQTPGQGLQFLFEYFSETQRNKGNFPGRFSGRQFSNSRSEMNVSTLELGDSALYLCASSPDGPEGTEAFFGQGTRLTVV.

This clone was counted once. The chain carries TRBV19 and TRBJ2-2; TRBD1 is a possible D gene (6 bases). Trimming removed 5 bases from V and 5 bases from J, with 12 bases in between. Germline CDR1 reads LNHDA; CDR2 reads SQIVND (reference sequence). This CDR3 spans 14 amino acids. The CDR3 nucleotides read TGTGCCAGTAGTTTACAGGGACGGACCGGGGAGCTGTTTTTT. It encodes CASSLQGRTGELFF. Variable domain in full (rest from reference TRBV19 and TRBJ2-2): DGGITQSPKYLFRKEGQNVTLSCEQNLNHDAMYWYRQDPGQGLRLIYYSQIVNDFQKGDIAEGYSVSREKKESFPLTVTSAQKNPTAFYLCASSLQGRTGELFFGEGSRLTVL.

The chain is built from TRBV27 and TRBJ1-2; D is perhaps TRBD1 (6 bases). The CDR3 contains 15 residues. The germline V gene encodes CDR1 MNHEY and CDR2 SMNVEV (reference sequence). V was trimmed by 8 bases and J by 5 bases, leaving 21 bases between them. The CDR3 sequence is CASGQTGSLWYGYTF. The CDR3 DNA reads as TGTGCCAGCGGCCAGACAGGCTCTTTGTGGTATGGCTACACCTTC.

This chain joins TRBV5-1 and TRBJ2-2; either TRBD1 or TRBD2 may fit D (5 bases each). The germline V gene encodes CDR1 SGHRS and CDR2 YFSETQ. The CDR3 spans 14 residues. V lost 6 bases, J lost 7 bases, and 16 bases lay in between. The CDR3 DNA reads TGCGCCAGCACAGGCGAGGGGCACGGCGGGGAGCTGTTTTTT. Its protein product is CASTGEGHGGELFF.

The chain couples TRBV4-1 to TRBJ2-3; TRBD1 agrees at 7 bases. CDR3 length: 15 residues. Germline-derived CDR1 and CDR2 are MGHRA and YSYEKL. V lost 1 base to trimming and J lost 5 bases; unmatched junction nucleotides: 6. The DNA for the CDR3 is TGCGCCAGCAGCCAAGTAACAGGGGTAGGAGATACGCAGTATTTT. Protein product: CASSQVTGVGDTQYF.

The CDR3 reads CASSLAVTDTQYF. The CDR3 nucleotides read TGTGCCAGCAGTTTAGCAGTCACAGATACGCAGTATTTT. The rearrangement links TRBV28 to TRBJ2-3; no clear D. The CDR3 length is 13 residues. Trimming took 2 bases from V and 2 from J, leaving 5 bases between them. Germline V gene sequence: CDR1 MDHEN, CDR2 SYDVKM.

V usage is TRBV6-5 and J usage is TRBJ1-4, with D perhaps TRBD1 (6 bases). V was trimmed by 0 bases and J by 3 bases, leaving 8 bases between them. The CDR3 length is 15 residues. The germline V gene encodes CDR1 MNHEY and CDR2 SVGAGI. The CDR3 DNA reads TGTGCCAGCAGTTACTCGAAGGGGGCTAATGAAAAACTGTTTTTT. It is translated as CASSYSKGANEKLFF.

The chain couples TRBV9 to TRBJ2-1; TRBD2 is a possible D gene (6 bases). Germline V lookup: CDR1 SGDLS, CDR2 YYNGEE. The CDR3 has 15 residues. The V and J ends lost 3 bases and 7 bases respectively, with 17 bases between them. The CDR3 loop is CASSEGIGGPNEQFF. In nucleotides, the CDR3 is TGTGCCAGCAGCGAGGGCATAGGAGGGCCGAATGAGCAGTTCTTC.

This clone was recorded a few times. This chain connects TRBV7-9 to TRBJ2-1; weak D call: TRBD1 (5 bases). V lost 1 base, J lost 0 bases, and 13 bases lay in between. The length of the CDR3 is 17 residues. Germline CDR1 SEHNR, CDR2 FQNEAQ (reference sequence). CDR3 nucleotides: TGTGCCAGCAGCTTAGATAGGGGCCTAAGCTCCTACAATGAGCAGTTCTTC. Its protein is CASSLDRGLSSYNEQFF.

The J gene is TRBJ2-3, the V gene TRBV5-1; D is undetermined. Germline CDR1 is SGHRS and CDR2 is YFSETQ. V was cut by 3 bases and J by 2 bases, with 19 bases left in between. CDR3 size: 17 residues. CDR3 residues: CASSSLLGTPITDTQYF. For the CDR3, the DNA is TGCGCCAGCAGCTCTCTTTTGGGCACCCCTATCACAGATACGCAGTATTTT.

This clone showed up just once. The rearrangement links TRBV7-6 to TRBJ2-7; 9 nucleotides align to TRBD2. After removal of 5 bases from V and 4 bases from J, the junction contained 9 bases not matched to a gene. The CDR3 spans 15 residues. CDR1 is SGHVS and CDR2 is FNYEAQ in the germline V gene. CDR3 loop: CASSGGPSGIYEQYF. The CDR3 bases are TGTGCCAGCAGCGGGGGGCCTAGCGGGATTTACGAGCAGTACTTC.

For the CDR3, the DNA is TGTGCCAGCTCACGCACAGCCGACTCTGGAAACACCATATATTTT. Protein sequence: CASSRTADSGNTIYF. V is TRBV18 and J is TRBJ1-3; D is unclear. The ends were cut back, 4 bases at V and 0 bases at J, with 10 bases in the middle. CDR3 length equals 15 residues. Germline V lookup: CDR1 KGHSH, CDR2 LQKENI.

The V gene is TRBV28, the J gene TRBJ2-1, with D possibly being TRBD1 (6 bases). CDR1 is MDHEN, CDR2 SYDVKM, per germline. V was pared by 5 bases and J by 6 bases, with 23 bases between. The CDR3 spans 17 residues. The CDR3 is CASSPLGVGPRGNEQFF. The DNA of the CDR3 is TGTGCCAGCAGTCCCTTGGGGGTAGGTCCCAGGGGCAATGAGCAGTTCTTC.

The CDR3 loop is CASSPTHMNTEAFF. The CDR3 DNA reads as TGTGCCAGCAGCCCGACACATATGAACACTGAAGCTTTCTTT. The chain combines TRBV9 with TRBJ1-1; D is uncertain. The V gene lost 4 bases and the J gene lost 0 bases, with 10 bases spanning the gap. In germline, CDR1 is SGDLS, CDR2 YYNGEE. There are 14 residues in the CDR3.

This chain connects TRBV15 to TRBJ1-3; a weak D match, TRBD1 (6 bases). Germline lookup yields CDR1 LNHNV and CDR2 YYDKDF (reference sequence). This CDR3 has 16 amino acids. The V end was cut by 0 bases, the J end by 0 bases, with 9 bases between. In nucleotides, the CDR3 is TGTGCCACCAGCAGAGATAGGGGGAACTCTGGAAACACCATATATTTT. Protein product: CATSRDRGNSGNTIYF.

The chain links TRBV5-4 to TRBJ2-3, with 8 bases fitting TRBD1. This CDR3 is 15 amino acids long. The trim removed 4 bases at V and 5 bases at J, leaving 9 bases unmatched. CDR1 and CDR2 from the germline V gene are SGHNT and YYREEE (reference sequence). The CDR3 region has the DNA TGTGCCAGCAGCCGACAGGGGATCCTGGGAGATACGCAGTATTTT. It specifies CASSRQGILGDTQYF.

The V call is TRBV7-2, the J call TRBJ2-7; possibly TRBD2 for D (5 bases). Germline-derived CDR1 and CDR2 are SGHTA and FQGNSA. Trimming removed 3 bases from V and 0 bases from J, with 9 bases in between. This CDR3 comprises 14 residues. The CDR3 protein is CASSFSGSSYEQYF. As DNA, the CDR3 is TGTGCCAGCAGCTTTAGTGGGAGCTCCTACGAGCAGTACTTC.

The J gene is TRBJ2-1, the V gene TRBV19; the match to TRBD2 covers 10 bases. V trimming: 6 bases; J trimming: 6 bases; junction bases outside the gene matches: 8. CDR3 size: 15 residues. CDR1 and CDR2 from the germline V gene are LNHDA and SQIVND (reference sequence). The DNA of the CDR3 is TGTGCCAGTAGGTTAAGCGGGAGGGGGAGCAATGAGCAGTTCTTC. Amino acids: CASRLSGRGSNEQFF.

The CDR3 sequence is CASSPGGVDGYTF. The CDR3 coding sequence is TGTGCCAGCTCACCAGGTGGGGTAGATGGCTACACCTTC. The chain recombines TRBV18 with TRBJ1-2; D is unclear. CDR3 length equals 13 residues. Germline CDR1 is KGHSH and CDR2 is LQKENI. Trimming took 2 bases from V and 6 from J, leaving 10 bases between them.

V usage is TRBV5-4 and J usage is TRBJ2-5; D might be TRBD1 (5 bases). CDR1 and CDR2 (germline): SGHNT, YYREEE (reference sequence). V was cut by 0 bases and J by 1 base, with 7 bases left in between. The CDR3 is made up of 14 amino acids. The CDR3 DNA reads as TGTGCCAGCAGCTTGGCAGGGATCCAAGAGACCCAGTACTTC. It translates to CASSLAGIQETQYF.

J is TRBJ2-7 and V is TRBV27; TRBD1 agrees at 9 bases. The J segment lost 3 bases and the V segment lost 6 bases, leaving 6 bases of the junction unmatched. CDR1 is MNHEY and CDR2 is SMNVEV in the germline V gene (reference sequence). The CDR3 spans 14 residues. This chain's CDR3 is CASRLGTGHYEQYF. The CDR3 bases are TGTGCCAGCAGACTCGGGACAGGGCACTACGAGCAGTACTTC.

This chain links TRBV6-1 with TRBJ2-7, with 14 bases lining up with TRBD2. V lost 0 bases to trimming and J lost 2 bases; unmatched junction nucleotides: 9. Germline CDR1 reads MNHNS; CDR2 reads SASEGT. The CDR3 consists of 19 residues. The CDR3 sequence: CASSEAPPGTSGGTYEQYF. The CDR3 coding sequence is TGTGCCAGCAGTGAAGCTCCTCCCGGGACTAGCGGGGGAACCTACGAGCAGTACTTC.

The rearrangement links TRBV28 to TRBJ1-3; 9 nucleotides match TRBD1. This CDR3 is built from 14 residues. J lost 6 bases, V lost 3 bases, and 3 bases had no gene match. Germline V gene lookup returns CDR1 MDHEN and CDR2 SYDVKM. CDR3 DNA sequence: TGTGCCAGCAGTTTCAGGGACAGGGTAAACACCATATATTTT. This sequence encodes CASSFRDRVNTIYF.

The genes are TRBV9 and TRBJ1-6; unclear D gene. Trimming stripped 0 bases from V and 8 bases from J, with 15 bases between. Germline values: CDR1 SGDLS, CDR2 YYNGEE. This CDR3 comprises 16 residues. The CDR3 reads CASSVEGSPLDSPLHF. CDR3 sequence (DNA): TGTGCCAGCAGCGTAGAAGGGTCCCCTTTGGATTCACCCCTCCACTTT.